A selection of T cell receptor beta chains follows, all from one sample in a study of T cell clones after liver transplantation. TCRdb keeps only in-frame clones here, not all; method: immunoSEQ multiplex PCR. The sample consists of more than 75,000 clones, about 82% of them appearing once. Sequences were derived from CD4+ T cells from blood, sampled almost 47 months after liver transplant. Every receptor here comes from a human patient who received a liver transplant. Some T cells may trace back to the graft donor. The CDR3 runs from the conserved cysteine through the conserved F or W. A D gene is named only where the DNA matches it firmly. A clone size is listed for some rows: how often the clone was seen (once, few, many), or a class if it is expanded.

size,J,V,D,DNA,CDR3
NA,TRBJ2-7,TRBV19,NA,TGTGCCAGTAGTCGCAGGGACGTCAACGAGCAGTACTTC,CASSRRDVNEQYF
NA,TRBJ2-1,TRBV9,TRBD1,TGTGCCAGCAGCGTGGGGACAGGGGGAGTGAATGAGCAGTTCTTC,CASSVGTGGVNEQFF
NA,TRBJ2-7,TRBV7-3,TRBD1,TGTGCCAGCAGCTTAGGGGGACAGGGGGCCCCCTACGAGCAGTACTTC,CASSLGGQGAPYEQYF
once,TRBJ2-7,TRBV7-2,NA,TGTGCCAGCAGCTTATGGGCAGGGAGAGAGCAGTACTTC,CASSLWAGREQYF
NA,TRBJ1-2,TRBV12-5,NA,TGTGCTAGTGCCCGGGACGACTATGGCTACACCTTC,CASARDDYGYTF
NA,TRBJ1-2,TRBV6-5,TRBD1,TGTGCCAGCAGGGAGACAGGGCGGCACGGCTACACCTTC,CASRETGRHGYTF
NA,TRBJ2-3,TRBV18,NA,TGTGCCAGCTCTCTGACGAAATTAGGAGCAGATACGCAGTATTTT,CASSLTKLGADTQYF
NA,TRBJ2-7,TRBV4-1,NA,TGCGCCAGCAGCCACCTAGGGGGGGACGAGCAGTACTTC,CASSHLGGDEQYF
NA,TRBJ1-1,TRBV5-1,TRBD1,TGCGCCAGCAGCTCGGGACAGGGGGTTCCTGAAGCTTTCTTT,CASSSGQGVPEAFF
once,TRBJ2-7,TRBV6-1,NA,TGTGCCAGCAGCCGGGGACATTCCTACGAGCAGTACTTC,CASSRGHSYEQYF
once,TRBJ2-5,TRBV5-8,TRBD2,TGTGCCAGCAGCTTGGGTTTAGCGGGACAAGAGACCCAGTACTTC,CASSLGLAGQETQYF